The sequence of this T cell receptor (beta chain) was determined in a study of T cells in Graves' hyperthyroidism and ophthalmopathy. Hyperthyroidism, newly diagnosed and lasting under 2 months, affected patients aged 18 to 65. Germline V gene lookup returns CDR1 GTSNPN and CDR2 SVGIG (reference sequence). The CDR3 is 14 residues long. The V and J ends lost 4 bases and 4 bases, in that order; junction bases with no gene match: 5. A word on this clonotype: The antigen is unknown.

The source material, RNA transcripts, was used to amplify TCR beta CDR3 regions. HTBI primers drove first-round RT-PCR of the TCR CDR3. One entry per CDR3 protein results from TCRdb running MiXCR on the multiplex PCR reads. The profile shows 450,000 to 650,000 distinct CDR3 sequences, less than 25% of them singletons. Findings and caveats of the study: Most thyroid clonotypes with frequency above 0.001 were detected in blood. Onset of ophthalmopathy came a median roughly 6.4 months after the model predicted it. Stable hyperthyroidism and ophthalmopathy were separated using 13 V-J signatures.

The V and J genes are TRBV30 and TRBJ1-1, with 11 bases matching TRBD1. The sequencing sample was made of blood. The origin of this receptor is a young man with Graves' hyperthyroidism. CDR3 nucleotide sequence: TGTGCCTGGACCCGGGACAGGGGGACCACTGAAGCTTTCTTT. Translating gives CAWTRDRGTTEAFF.